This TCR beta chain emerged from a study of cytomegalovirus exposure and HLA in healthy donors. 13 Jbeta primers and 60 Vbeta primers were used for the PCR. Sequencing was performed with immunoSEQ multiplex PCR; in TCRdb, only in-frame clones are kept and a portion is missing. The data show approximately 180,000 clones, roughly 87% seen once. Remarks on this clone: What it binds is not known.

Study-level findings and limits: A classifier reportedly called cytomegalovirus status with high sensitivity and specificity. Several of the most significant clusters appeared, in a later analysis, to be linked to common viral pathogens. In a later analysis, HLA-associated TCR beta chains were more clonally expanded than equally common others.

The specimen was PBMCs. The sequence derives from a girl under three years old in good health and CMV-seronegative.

The CDR3 region is CSAMTSGRAYEQYF. DNA of the CDR3: TGCAGCGCCATGACTAGCGGGAGGGCCTACGAGCAGTACTTC. The J gene is TRBJ2-5, the V gene TRBV29-1; TRBD2 agrees at 14 bases. The assigned J gene may be wrong: the sequence end matches TRBJ2-7 better. This CDR3 comprises 14 residues. The germline gives CDR1 SQVTM, CDR2 ANQGSEA.